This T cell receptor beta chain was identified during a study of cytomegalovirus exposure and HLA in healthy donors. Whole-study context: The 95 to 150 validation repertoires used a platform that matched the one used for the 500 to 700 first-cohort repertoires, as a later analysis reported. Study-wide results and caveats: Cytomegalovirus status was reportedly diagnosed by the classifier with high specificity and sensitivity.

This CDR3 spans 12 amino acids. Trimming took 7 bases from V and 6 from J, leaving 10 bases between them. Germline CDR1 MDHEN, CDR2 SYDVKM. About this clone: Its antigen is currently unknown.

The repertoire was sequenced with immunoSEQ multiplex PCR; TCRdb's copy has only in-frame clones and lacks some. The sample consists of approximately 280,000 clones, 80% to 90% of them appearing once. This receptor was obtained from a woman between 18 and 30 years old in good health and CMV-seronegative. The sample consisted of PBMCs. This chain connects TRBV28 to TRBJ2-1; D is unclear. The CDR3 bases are TGTGCCAGCATTAGTGGCGGCAATGAGCAGTTCTTC. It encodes CASISGGNEQFF.